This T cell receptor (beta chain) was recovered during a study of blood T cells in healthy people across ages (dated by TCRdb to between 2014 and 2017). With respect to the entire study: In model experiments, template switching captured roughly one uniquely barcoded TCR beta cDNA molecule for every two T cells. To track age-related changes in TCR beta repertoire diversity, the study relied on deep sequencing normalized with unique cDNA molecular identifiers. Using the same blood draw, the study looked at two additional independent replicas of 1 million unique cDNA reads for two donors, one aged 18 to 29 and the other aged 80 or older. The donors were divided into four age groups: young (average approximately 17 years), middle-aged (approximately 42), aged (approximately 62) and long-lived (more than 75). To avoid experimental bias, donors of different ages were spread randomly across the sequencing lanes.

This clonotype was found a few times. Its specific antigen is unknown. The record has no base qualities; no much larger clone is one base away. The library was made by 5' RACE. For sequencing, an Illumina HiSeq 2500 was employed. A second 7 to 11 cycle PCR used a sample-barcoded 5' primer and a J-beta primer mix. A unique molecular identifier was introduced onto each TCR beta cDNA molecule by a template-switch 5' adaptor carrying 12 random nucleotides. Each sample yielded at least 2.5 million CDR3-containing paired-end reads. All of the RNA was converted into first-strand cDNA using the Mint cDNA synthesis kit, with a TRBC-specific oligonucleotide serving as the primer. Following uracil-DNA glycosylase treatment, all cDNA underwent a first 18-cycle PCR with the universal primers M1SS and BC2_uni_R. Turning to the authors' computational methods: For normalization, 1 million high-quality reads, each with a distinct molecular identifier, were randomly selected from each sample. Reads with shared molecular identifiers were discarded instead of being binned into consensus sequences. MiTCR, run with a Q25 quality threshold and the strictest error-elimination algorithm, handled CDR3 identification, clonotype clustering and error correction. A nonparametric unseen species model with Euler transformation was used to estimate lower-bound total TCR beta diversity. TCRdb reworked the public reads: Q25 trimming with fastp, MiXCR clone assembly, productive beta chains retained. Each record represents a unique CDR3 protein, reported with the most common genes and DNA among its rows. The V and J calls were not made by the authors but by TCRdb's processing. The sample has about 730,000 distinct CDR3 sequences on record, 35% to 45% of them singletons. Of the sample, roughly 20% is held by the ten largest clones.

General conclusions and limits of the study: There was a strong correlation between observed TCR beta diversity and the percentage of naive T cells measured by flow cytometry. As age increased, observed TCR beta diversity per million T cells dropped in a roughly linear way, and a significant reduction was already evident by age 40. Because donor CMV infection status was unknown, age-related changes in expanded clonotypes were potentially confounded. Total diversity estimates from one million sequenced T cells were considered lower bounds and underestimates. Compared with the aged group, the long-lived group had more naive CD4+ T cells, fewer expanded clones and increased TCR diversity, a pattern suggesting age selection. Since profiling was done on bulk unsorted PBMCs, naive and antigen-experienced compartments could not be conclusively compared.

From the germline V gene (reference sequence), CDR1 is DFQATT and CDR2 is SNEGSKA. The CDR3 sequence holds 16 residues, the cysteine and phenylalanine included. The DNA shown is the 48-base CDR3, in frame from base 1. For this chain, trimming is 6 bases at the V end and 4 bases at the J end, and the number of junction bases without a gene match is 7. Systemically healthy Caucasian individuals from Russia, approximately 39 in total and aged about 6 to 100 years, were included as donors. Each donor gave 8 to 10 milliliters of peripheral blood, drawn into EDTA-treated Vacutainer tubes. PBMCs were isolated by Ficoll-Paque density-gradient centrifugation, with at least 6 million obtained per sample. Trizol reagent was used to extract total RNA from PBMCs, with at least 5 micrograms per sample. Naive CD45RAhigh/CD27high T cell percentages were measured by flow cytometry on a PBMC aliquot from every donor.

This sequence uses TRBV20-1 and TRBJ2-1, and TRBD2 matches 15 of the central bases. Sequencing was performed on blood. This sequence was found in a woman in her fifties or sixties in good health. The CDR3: CSARTSGGARYNEQFF. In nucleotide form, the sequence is TGCAGTGCCCGGACTAGCGGGGGGGCCAGGTACAATGAGCAGTTCTTC.